Below are 22 T cell receptor beta chains sequenced from a single sample in a study of cytomegalovirus exposure and HLA in healthy donors. Vbeta (60) and Jbeta (13) primers were used in the PCR. Clones were sequenced by immunoSEQ multiplex PCR, and TCRdb holds only the in-frame ones, with some missing. This sample yields approximately 93,000 clones, of which 75% to 85% are seen a single time; about 4% belongs to the top ten. Sequencing was performed on PBMCs. The receptors shown here come from a woman between 40 and 55 years old in good health and CMV-seronegative.

The rearrangement uses TRBV27 and TRBJ2-2, with D uncertain. This CDR3 is built from 11 residues. Trimming took 7 bases from V and 4 from J, leaving 4 bases between them. Germline assignment: CDR1 MNHEY and CDR2 SMNVEV (reference sequence). CDR3 sequence: CASTSTGELFF. The CDR3, as DNA: TGTGCCAGCACCTCCACCGGGGAGCTGTTTTTT.

The chain is built from TRBV30 and TRBJ2-7; D remains unclear. The ends were cut back, 4 bases at V and 0 bases at J, with 10 bases in the middle. Germline loops: CDR1 GTSNPN, CDR2 SVGIG (reference sequence). The CDR3 contains 13 residues. The CDR3 coding sequence is TGTGCCTGGAATGAAGTAGTCTCCTACGAGCAGTACTTC. This translates into CAWNEVVSYEQYF.

Here the CDR3 DNA reads TGTGCCAGTAGTTCTGAAGGGACACGCAAAGTCACAGATACGCAGTATTTT. Protein sequence: CASSSEGTRKVTDTQYF. This chain links TRBV19 with TRBJ2-3; D is perhaps TRBD1 (6 bases). There are 17 residues in the CDR3. CDR1 and CDR2 from the germline V gene are LNHDA and SQIVND (reference sequence). The germline V and J ends were trimmed by 5 bases and 2 bases, with 20 bases remaining between them.

In DNA form, the CDR3 reads TGCGCCAGCAGCCAAGGGAAAACTAGCGGGGCCCACGAGCAGTACTTC. Its protein product is CASSQGKTSGAHEQYF. This chain links TRBV4-1 with TRBJ2-7; TRBD2 aligns across 10 bases. The CDR3 runs 16 residues. The junction had 8 bases not matched to a gene; V was cut back by 1 base and J by 5 bases. The germline V gene encodes CDR1 MGHRA and CDR2 YSYEKL.

V usage is TRBV25-1 and J usage is TRBJ2-1; 7 bases agree with TRBD2. The trim removed 6 bases at V and 10 bases at J, leaving 6 bases unmatched. This CDR3 region has 12 residues. Germline V gene data show CDR1 as MGHDK and CDR2 as SYGVNS. The DNA of the CDR3 is TGTGCCAGCAGCCGGGGGGAAGTGGAGCAGTTCTTC. As protein: CASSRGEVEQFF.

This chain joins TRBV9 and TRBJ2-5, with 11 bases that match TRBD2. Germline V gene lookup returns CDR1 SGDLS and CDR2 YYNGEE. Trimming at V came to 0 bases and at J to 5 bases, leaving 6 bases not matched to a gene. The CDR3 sequence is 16 residues long. In nucleotides, the CDR3 is TGTGCCAGCAGCGTAGTAGAACTAGCGGGGGCGGAGACCCAGTACTTC. This translates into CASSVVELAGAETQYF.

V gene TRBV5-1 combines with J gene TRBJ1-4, with a possible D match to TRBD1 (6 bases). The CDR3 sequence is 15 residues long. Trimming pared 1 base from V and 8 bases from J, leaving 15 bases between. Germline V gives CDR1 SGHRS, CDR2 YFSETQ. The CDR3 DNA sequence: TGCGCCAGCAGCTTGAAGCTAGGGGGAACAGAAAAACTGTTTTTT. This gives the protein CASSLKLGGTEKLFF. The full variable domain, in which reference TRBV5-1 and TRBJ1-4 provide the parts outside the CDR3, is KAGVTQTPRYLIKTRGQQVTLSCSPISGHRSVSWYQQTPGQGLQFLFEYFSETQRNKGNFPGRFSGRQFSNSRSEMNVSTLELGDSALYLCASSLKLGGTEKLFFGSGTQLSVL.

V gene TRBV19 combines with J gene TRBJ1-4; D is undetermined. CDR3 length equals 12 residues. Trimming took off 9 bases at V and 7 bases at J, with 12 bases between the two ends. CDR1 is LNHDA and CDR2 is SQIVND in the germline V gene (reference sequence). CDR3 region: CASAPAGEKLFF. For the CDR3, the DNA is TGTGCCAGCGCCCCAGCGGGTGAAAAACTGTTTTTT.

V is TRBV6-1 and J is TRBJ2-5, with D possibly matching TRBD1 (6 bases). Germline loops: CDR1 MNHNS, CDR2 SASEGT. Trimming took off 9 bases at V and 6 bases at J, with 17 bases between the two ends. This CDR3 spans 13 amino acids. The CDR3 DNA is TGTGCCAGTACTAAACAGGGTTTACAGACCCAGTACTTC. This encodes CASTKQGLQTQYF.

This chain uses TRBV30 with TRBJ2-5; the D gene is possibly TRBD2 (7 bases). Germline CDR1 reads GTSNPN; CDR2 reads SVGIG (reference sequence). The CDR3 runs to 13 residues. Trimming removed 4 bases from V and 1 base from J, with 10 bases in between. The DNA for the CDR3 is TGTGCCTGGAATCGGGGGGCCCAAGAGACCCAGTACTTC. Translated, it gives CAWNRGAQETQYF.

This clone was found a few times. The J gene is TRBJ2-2, the V gene TRBV7-9, with unresolved D. Germline-derived CDR1 and CDR2 are SEHNR and FQNEAQ (reference sequence). V was cut by 5 bases and J by 4 bases, with 14 bases left in between. This CDR3 comprises 15 residues. This CDR3 is CASSQRAVSTGELFF. The DNA for the CDR3 is TGTGCCAGCAGCCAGCGTGCGGTGAGCACCGGGGAGCTGTTTTTT. Using reference TRBV7-9 and TRBJ2-2 for the parts outside the CDR3, the full variable domain is DTGVSQNPRHKITKRGQNVTFRCDPISEHNRLYWYRQTLGQGPEFLTYFQNEAQLEKSRLLSDRFSAERPKGSFSTLEIQRTEQGDSAMYLCASSQRAVSTGELFFGEGSRLTVL.

This clone appeared a single time. V gene TRBV28 combines with J gene TRBJ2-7; TRBD1 matches 10 bases. CDR3 length: 13 amino acids. CDR1 and CDR2 from the germline V gene are MDHEN and SYDVKM. Unmatched junction bases numbered 2, after V lost 2 bases and J lost 7 bases. CDR3: CASSLRDRGEQYF. The CDR3 DNA is TGTGCCAGCAGTTTAAGGGACAGGGGTGAGCAGTACTTC. The full variable domain, in which reference TRBV28 and TRBJ2-7 provide the parts outside the CDR3, is DVKVTQSSRYLVKRTGEKVFLECVQDMDHENMFWYRQDPGLGLRLIYFSYDVKMKEKGDIPEGYSVSREKKERFSLILESASTNQTSMYLCASSLRDRGEQYFGPGTRLTVT.

The chain joins TRBV4-3 to TRBJ2-1; 7 bases are shared with TRBD2. V trimming: 4 bases; J trimming: 1 base; junction bases outside the gene matches: 4. CDR3 length: 15 amino acids. Germline values: CDR1 LGHNA, CDR2 YSLEER. The chain's CDR3 is CASSPLAESYNEQFF. The CDR3 coding sequence is TGCGCCAGCAGCCCCCTAGCGGAGTCCTACAATGAGCAGTTCTTC.

J is TRBJ1-1 and V is TRBV4-2, with 8 bases aligning to TRBD1. V dropped 0 bases and J dropped 3; count of bases not matched to a gene: 6. This CDR3 is 16 amino acids long. Germline CDR1 reads LGHNA; CDR2 reads YNFKEQ. DNA for the CDR3: TGTGCCAGCAGCCAAGACCCCATGGACAGGGACACTGAAGCTTTCTTT. It specifies CASSQDPMDRDTEAFF.

The chain uses TRBV6-5 and TRBJ1-1, with D perhaps TRBD1 (6 bases). CDR1 and CDR2 from the germline V gene are MNHEY and SVGAGI. V gave up 5 bases and J gave up 4 bases, with 14 bases separating them. This CDR3 has 14 residues. This CDR3 reads CASSNTGLFTEAFF. CDR3 nucleotides: TGTGCCAGCAGTAACACAGGGTTATTCACTGAAGCTTTCTTT.

The chain has TRBV13 and TRBJ2-1, with D possibly TRBD1 on 5 matching bases. The V end was cut by 2 bases, the J end by 10 bases, with 9 bases between. The germline CDR1 and CDR2 sequences are PRHDT and FYEKMQ (reference sequence). The CDR3 is made up of 12 amino acids. CDR3 in DNA: TGTGCCAGCAGCTTAAGGGGATACGAGCAGTTCTTC. Translated, it gives CASSLRGYEQFF. Filled out from reference TRBV13 and TRBJ2-1, the complete variable domain reads AAGVIQSPRHLIKEKRETATLKCYPIPRHDTVYWYQQGPGQDPQFLISFYEKMQSDKGSIPDRFSAQQFSDYHSELNMSSLELGDSALYFCASSLRGYEQFFGPGTRLTVL.

Only one count was recorded for this clone. V is TRBV4-1 and J is TRBJ2-1; 13 bases map to TRBD2. The germline gives CDR1 MGHRA, CDR2 YSYEKL. The CDR3 runs to 17 residues. The junction had 10 bases not matched to a gene; V was cut back by 4 bases and J by 7 bases. The CDR3 reads CASSLPRLAGGKNEQFF. Here the CDR3 DNA reads TGCGCCAGCAGCCTTCCCAGACTAGCGGGGGGAAAGAATGAGCAGTTCTTC.

This sequence joins TRBV30 and TRBJ2-2; D is possibly TRBD1 (6 bases). Deletions cut 0 bases from V and 6 bases from J, with 11 bases between. In germline, CDR1 is GTSNPN, CDR2 SVGIG (reference sequence). This CDR3 has 14 residues. CDR3 in DNA: TGTGCCTGGAGTGTAGGGGGTAGCTCCGGGGAGCTGTTTTTT. As protein: CAWSVGGSSGELFF.

The chain is built from TRBV5-6 and TRBJ2-1, with 8 bases identical to TRBD2. The CDR3 sequence is 15 residues long. V lost 3 bases to trimming and J lost 2 bases; unmatched junction nucleotides: 4. Per germline, CDR1 SGHDT and CDR2 YYEEEE. CDR3 sequence: CASSSLAGTYNEQFF. CDR3 bases: TGTGCCAGCAGCTCCTTAGCGGGGACCTACAATGAGCAGTTCTTC.

The rearrangement uses TRBV7-8 and TRBJ1-2, with 9 bases aligning to TRBD1. CDR1 is SGHVS and CDR2 is FQNEAQ in the germline V gene. The CDR3 runs to 15 residues. V was clipped by 1 base and J by 3 bases; unmatched bases: 3. This CDR3 reads CASSLGGQGYYGYTF. Here the CDR3 DNA reads TGTGCCAGCAGCTTAGGGGGACAGGGATACTATGGCTACACCTTC. Full variable domain (remainder filled in from reference TRBV7-8 and TRBJ1-2): GAGVSQSPRYKVAKRGQDVALRCDPISGHVSLFWYQQALGQGPEFLTYFQNEAQLDKSGLPSDRFFAERPEGSVSTLKIQRTQQEDSAVYLCASSLGGQGYYGYTFGSGTRLTVV.

The chain uses TRBV9 and TRBJ1-1; 10 bases agree with TRBD1. The CDR3 runs 14 residues. Trimming at V came to 2 bases and at J to 5 bases, leaving 3 bases not matched to a gene. Germline lookup yields CDR1 SGDLS and CDR2 YYNGEE. This CDR3 reads CASSVGQGETEAFF. The CDR3 DNA is TGTGCCAGCAGCGTCGGACAGGGGGAAACTGAAGCTTTCTTT.

The chain has TRBV19 and TRBJ2-3, with D hard to call. Trimming shortened V by 5 bases and J by 6 bases, and 12 bases separated the two germline ends. The CDR3 extends over 13 amino acids. CDR1 and CDR2 from the germline V gene are LNHDA and SQIVND (reference sequence). CDR3 protein: CASSAPNGDTQYF. The DNA for the CDR3 is TGTGCCAGTAGTGCTCCGAACGGGGATACGCAGTATTTT.